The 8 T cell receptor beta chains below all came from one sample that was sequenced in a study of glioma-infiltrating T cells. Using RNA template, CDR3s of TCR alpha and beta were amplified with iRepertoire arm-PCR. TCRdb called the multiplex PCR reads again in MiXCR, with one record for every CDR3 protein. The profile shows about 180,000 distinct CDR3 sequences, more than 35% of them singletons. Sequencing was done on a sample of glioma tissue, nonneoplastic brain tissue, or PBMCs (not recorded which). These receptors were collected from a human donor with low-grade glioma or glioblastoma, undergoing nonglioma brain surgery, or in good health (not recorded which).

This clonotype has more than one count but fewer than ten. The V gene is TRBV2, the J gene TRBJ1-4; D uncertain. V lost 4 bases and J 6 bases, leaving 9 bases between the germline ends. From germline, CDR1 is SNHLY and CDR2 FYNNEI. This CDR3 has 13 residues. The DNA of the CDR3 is TGTGCCAGCAGTGTTATCCGGGATGAAAAACTGTTTTTT. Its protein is CASSVIRDEKLFF.

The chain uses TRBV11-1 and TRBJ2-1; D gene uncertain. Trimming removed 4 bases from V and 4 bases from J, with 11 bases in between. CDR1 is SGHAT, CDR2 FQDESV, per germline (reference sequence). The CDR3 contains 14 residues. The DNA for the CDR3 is TGTGCCAGCAGCTCTGGAATCGGGTACAATGAGCAGTTCTTC. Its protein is CASSSGIGYNEQFF.

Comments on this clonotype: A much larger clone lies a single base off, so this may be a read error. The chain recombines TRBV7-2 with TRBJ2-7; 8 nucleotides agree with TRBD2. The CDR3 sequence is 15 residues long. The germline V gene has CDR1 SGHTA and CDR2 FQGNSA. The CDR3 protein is CASSVAIAGLYEQYF. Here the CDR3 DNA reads TGTGCCAGCAGCGTAGCCATAGCGGGACTGTACGAGCAGTACTTC.

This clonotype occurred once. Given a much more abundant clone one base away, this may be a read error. The CDR3 loop is CARSLLSSTEQYF. CDR3 DNA: TGTGCCAGAAGCTTACTGTCAAGCACCGAGCAGTACTTC. V usage is TRBV7-3 and J usage is TRBJ2-7; D is unclear. This CDR3 contains 13 residues. The germline V gene has CDR1 SGHTA and CDR2 FQGTGA. The full variable domain, completed using reference TRBV7-3 and TRBJ2-7, is GAGVSQTPSNKVTEKGKYVELRCDPISGHTALYWYRQSLGQGPEFLIYFQGTGAADDSGLPNDRFFAVRPEGSVSTLKIQRTERGDSAVYLCARSLLSSTEQYFGPGTRLTVT.

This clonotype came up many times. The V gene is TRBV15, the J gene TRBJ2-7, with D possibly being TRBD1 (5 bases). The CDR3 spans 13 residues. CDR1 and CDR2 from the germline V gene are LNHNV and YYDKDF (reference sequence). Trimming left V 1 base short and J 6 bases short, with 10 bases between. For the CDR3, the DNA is TGTGCCACCAGCAGAGCAGGGTTGGGCGAGCAGTACTTC. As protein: CATSRAGLGEQYF. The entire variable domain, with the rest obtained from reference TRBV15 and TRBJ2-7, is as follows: DAMVIQNPRYQVTQFGKPVTLSCSQTLNHNVMYWYQQKSSQAPKLLFHYYDKDFNNEADTPDNFQSRRPNTSFCFLDIRSPGLGDTAMYLCATSRAGLGEQYFGPGTRLTVT.

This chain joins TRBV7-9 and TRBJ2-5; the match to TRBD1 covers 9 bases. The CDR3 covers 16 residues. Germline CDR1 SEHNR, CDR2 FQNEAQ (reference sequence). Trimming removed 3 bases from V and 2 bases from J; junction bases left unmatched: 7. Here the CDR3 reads CASSLGTGSRQETQYF. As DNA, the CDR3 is TGTGCCAGCAGCTTGGGGACAGGGAGTCGGCAAGAGACCCAGTACTTC.

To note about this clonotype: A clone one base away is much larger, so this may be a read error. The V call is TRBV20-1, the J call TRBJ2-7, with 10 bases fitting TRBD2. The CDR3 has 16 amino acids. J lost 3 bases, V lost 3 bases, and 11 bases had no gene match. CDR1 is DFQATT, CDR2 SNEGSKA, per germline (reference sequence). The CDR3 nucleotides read TGCAGTGCTAGGGACATAGCGGGAGGAAGTATCTACGAGCAGTACTTC. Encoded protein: CSARDIAGGSIYEQYF.

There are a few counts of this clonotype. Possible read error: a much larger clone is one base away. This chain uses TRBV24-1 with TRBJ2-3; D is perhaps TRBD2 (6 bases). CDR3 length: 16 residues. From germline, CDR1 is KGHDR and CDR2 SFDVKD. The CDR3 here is CATSDINGTSTDTQCF. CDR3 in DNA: TGTGCCACCAGTGACATAAACGGCACTAGCACAGATACGCAGTGTTTT.